Below are 32 T cell receptor beta chains sequenced from a single sample in a study of blood T cell repertoires in COVID-19. Sequencing used immunoSEQ multiplex PCR; TCRdb keeps in-frame clones, though not all of them. Here the sample spans about 160,000 clones, roughly 80% being singletons. Sequencing was carried out using PBMCs or T cells enriched from blood (not recorded which). These TCRs come from a woman in her thirties or forties with acute COVID-19.

The table lists this clone with a few counts. The chain couples TRBV19 to TRBJ1-5, with TRBD1 as a possible D gene (5 bases). With 3 bases removed from V and 7 bases from J, the gap between germline ends came to 13 bases. Germline CDR1 is LNHDA and CDR2 is SQIVND (reference sequence). The CDR3 is 14 residues long. CDR3 nucleotides: TGTGCCAGTAGTATGGGGCAGGGTATGCAGCCCCAGCATTTT. Encoded protein: CASSMGQGMQPQHF.

The rearrangement joins TRBV10-1 to TRBJ1-3; tentative D call: TRBD1 (6 bases). V gave up 5 bases and J gave up 2 bases, with 10 bases separating them. Germline CDR1 and CDR2: WNHNN and SYGVQD (reference sequence). The CDR3 length is 14 residues. The CDR3 region is CASSPHRAGNTIYF. The DNA of the CDR3 is TGCGCCAGCAGTCCCCACAGGGCTGGAAACACCATATATTTT.

The gene calls are TRBV30 and TRBJ2-1, with 8 bases aligning to TRBD1. Per germline, CDR1 GTSNPN and CDR2 SVGIG (reference sequence). J lost 2 bases, V lost 6 bases, and 9 bases had no gene match. The CDR3 consists of 15 residues. The CDR3 region is CACPPDRGPYNEQFF. CDR3 coding DNA: TGTGCCTGCCCCCCCGACAGGGGCCCCTACAATGAGCAGTTCTTC.

The V call is TRBV19, the J call TRBJ1-1; D remains unclear. The V gene's germline CDR1 is LNHDA and CDR2 SQIVND (reference sequence). Trimming removed 5 bases at V and 0 bases at J, with 10 bases between. This CDR3 region has 14 residues. This CDR3 is CASSSLGLNTEAFF. The CDR3 bases are TGTGCCAGTAGTTCCCTTGGGCTGAACACTGAAGCTTTCTTT. The full variable domain, rest sourced from reference TRBV19 and TRBJ1-1, is DGGITQSPKYLFRKEGQNVTLSCEQNLNHDAMYWYRQDPGQGLRLIYYSQIVNDFQKGDIAEGYSVSREKKESFPLTVTSAQKNPTAFYLCASSSLGLNTEAFFGQGTRLTVV.

In this sample, this clone turned up once. The chain is built from TRBV15 and TRBJ2-2, with 10 bases lining up with TRBD2. The CDR3 has 16 amino acids. Germline V gives CDR1 LNHNV, CDR2 YYDKDF (reference sequence). Germline trimming cut 3 bases from V and 6 bases from J; bases unmatched to any gene: 7. As DNA, the CDR3 is TGTGCCACCAGCAGGCACTCCGGGACTAGCGCCGGGGAGCTGTTTTTT. Its protein is CATSRHSGTSAGELFF.

The J gene is TRBJ1-5, the V gene TRBV7-2, with 9 bases identical to TRBD1. The germline V gene has CDR1 SGHTA and CDR2 FQGNSA. The V segment lost 5 bases and the J segment 3 bases; nucleotides outside the gene matches: 8. CDR3 length: 16 amino acids. The CDR3 here is CASSPGTGRINQPQHF. The CDR3 DNA reads TGTGCCAGCAGCCCAGGGACAGGGAGAATCAATCAGCCCCAGCATTTT.

This chain connects TRBV15 to TRBJ1-6; D may be TRBD1 (5 bases). Germline V gene lookup returns CDR1 LNHNV and CDR2 YYDKDF (reference sequence). Deletions cut 4 bases from V and 3 bases from J, with 7 bases between. This CDR3 spans 14 amino acids. The CDR3 region is CATSTGLYNSPLHF. DNA of the CDR3: TGTGCCACCAGCACGGGACTCTATAATTCACCCCTCCACTTT. The full variable domain, with the rest looked up from reference TRBV15 and TRBJ1-6, is DAMVIQNPRYQVTQFGKPVTLSCSQTLNHNVMYWYQQKSSQAPKLLFHYYDKDFNNEADTPDNFQSRRPNTSFCFLDIRSPGLGDTAMYLCATSTGLYNSPLHFGNGTRLTVT.

The gene calls are TRBV14 and TRBJ2-5; 14 bases are a match to TRBD2. Germline loops: CDR1 SGHDN, CDR2 FVKESK. CDR3 size: 17 residues. Trimming removed 0 bases from V and 3 bases from J; junction bases left unmatched: 3. The CDR3 protein is CASSQDRTSGGKETQYF. As DNA, the CDR3 is TGTGCCAGCAGCCAAGATAGGACTAGCGGGGGGAAAGAGACCCAGTACTTC. The full variable domain, in which reference TRBV14 and TRBJ2-5 provide the parts outside the CDR3, is EAGVTQFPSHSVIEKGQTVTLRCDPISGHDNLYWYRRVMGKEIKFLLHFVKESKQDESGMPNNRFLAERTGGTYSTLKVQPAELEDSGVYFCASSQDRTSGGKETQYFGPGTRLLVL.

J is TRBJ2-1 and V is TRBV19; 9 bases fit TRBD2. There are 16 residues in the CDR3. V gave up 5 bases and J gave up 4 bases; unmatched junction bases: 9. Germline V gene lookup returns CDR1 LNHDA and CDR2 SQIVND (reference sequence). The chain's CDR3 is CASSLSGTSRYNEQFF. Written as DNA, the CDR3 is TGTGCCAGTAGTCTTTCCGGGACTAGCAGGTACAATGAGCAGTTCTTC.

The chain joins TRBV2 to TRBJ1-1; 7 bases agree with TRBD1. The ends lost 6 bases at V and 6 bases at J; junction bases unmatched: 13. Germline CDR1 reads SNHLY; CDR2 reads FYNNEI. This CDR3 is 15 amino acids long. The CDR3 loop reads CASSPRQQGISEAFF. The CDR3 coding sequence is TGTGCCAGCAGCCCCAGGCAACAGGGGATATCTGAAGCTTTCTTT. Full variable domain (outside the CDR3, taken from reference TRBV2 and TRBJ1-1): EPEVTQTPSHQVTQMGQEVILRCVPISNHLYFYWYRQILGQKVEFLVSFYNNEISEKSEIFDDQFSVERPDGSNFTLKIRSTKLEDSAMYFCASSPRQQGISEAFFGQGTRLTVV.

With respect to this clone: The same CDR3 also results from other DNA sequences found in this sample. The chain recombines TRBV6-5 with TRBJ2-1; 9 nucleotides align to TRBD2. Germline lookup yields CDR1 MNHEY and CDR2 SVGAGI. V was pared by 5 bases and J by 1 base, with 0 bases of the junction left unmatched. This CDR3 region has 14 residues. CDR3 sequence: CASSTSGSYNEQFF. CDR3 nucleotide sequence: TGTGCCAGCAGTACTAGCGGGTCCTACAATGAGCAGTTCTTC.

The chain has TRBV5-5 and TRBJ1-1; 11 bases fit TRBD1. CDR3 length: 16 residues. Germline V gives CDR1 SGHKS, CDR2 YYEKEE (reference sequence). The V and J ends lost 1 base and 6 bases, in that order; junction bases with no gene match: 8. CDR3 sequence (DNA): TGTGCCAGCAGCTTGAAGGCGGACAGGGGGCCTGCTGAAGCTTTCTTT. The encoded protein is CASSLKADRGPAEAFF.

This clone occurred many times. Other DNA variants within this sample encode the same CDR3. The chain has TRBV4-1 and TRBJ1-6, with 9 bases that match TRBD1. Per germline, CDR1 MGHRA and CDR2 YSYEKL. This CDR3 has 15 residues. The trim removed 4 bases at V and 7 bases at J, leaving 5 bases unmatched. The CDR3 DNA is TGCGCCAGCAGCCTCCGGGACAGGGACAATTCACCCCTCCACTTT. This encodes CASSLRDRDNSPLHF.

The rearrangement joins TRBV1 to TRBJ2-7; TRBD1 reflects the table's D call only, with no check against the DNA. TRBV1 is a listed pseudogene. The CDR3 is made up of 15 amino acids. DNA of the CDR3: TGCACCAGCAGCCAGGGGGACAGGTCCTCCTACGAGCAGTACTTC. Protein sequence: CTSSQGDRSSYEQYF.

The genes are TRBV9 and TRBJ2-1; TRBD2 might be the D (6 bases). Trimming took off 4 bases at V and 10 bases at J, with 21 bases between the two ends. The CDR3 extends over 15 amino acids. Germline CDR1 and CDR2: SGDLS and YYNGEE. CDR3 in DNA: TGTGCCAGCAGCCCTACCGGACTAAGTTACGAGGAGCAGTTCTTC. Translation gives CASSPTGLSYEEQFF.

V usage is TRBV5-8 and J usage is TRBJ2-1; the match to TRBD1 covers 10 bases. With 4 bases clipped from V and 6 bases from J, the junction kept 7 bases outside the gene matches. CDR1 and CDR2 from the germline V gene are SGHTS and YDEGEE. This CDR3 comprises 15 residues. The CDR3 coding sequence is TGTGCCAGCAGCCGGACAGGGGGGGTGGGCAATGAGCAGTTCTTC. Its protein product is CASSRTGGVGNEQFF.

The chain links TRBV5-1 to TRBJ1-2, with 8 nucleotides matching TRBD1. V was pared by 4 bases and J by 6 bases, with 11 bases of the junction left unmatched. There are 15 residues in the CDR3. Per germline, CDR1 SGHRS and CDR2 YFSETQ. The chain's CDR3 is CASSPGTGPSDGYTF. Written as DNA, the CDR3 is TGCGCCAGCAGCCCCGGGACAGGCCCTAGTGATGGCTACACCTTC.

The chain joins TRBV11-1 to TRBJ2-1, with 11 nucleotides matching TRBD2. There are 15 residues in the CDR3. Trimming cost V 6 bases and J 5 bases; bases outside gene matches: 6. Germline V gene lookup returns CDR1 SGHAT and CDR2 FQDESV (reference sequence). CDR3 DNA: TGTGCCAGCAGTCCACTAGCGGGAGTCGACAATGAGCAGTTCTTC. Translated, it gives CASSPLAGVDNEQFF.

The chain carries TRBV11-2 and TRBJ2-5, with a tentative D call TRBD2 (5 bases). V was cut by 6 bases and J by 5 bases, with 16 bases left in between. The CDR3 is 14 amino acids. Germline CDR1 SGHAT, CDR2 FQNNGV. In DNA form, the CDR3 reads TGTGCCAGCAGGAAAGTGGGAGTTTCGGAGACCCAGTACTTC. Translated: CASRKVGVSETQYF.

This sequence joins TRBV27 and TRBJ1-6; TRBD1 agrees at 8 bases. V was clipped by 6 bases and J by 0 bases; unmatched bases: 4. Germline CDR1 reads MNHEY; CDR2 reads SMNVEV (reference sequence). The CDR3 runs 16 residues. CDR3: CASRTGGTSYNSPLHF. The CDR3 DNA is TGTGCCAGCAGAACAGGGGGAACCTCCTATAATTCACCCCTCCACTTT.

The chain recombines TRBV20-1 with TRBJ1-1; the D is unclear. The CDR3 runs 11 residues. With 3 bases removed from V and 4 bases from J, the gap between germline ends came to 6 bases. The germline V gene has CDR1 DFQATT and CDR2 SNEGSKA (reference sequence). CDR3 DNA: TGCAGTGCTAGGATTAGCACTGAAGCTTTCTTT. It translates to CSARISTEAFF.

This clone has a single count. This rearrangement joins TRBV6-1 to TRBJ1-1; TRBD1 matches 8 bases. The length of the CDR3 is 15 residues. V shed 0 bases and J 1 base; nucleotides not matched to a gene: 1. The germline gives CDR1 MNHNS, CDR2 SASEGT. The DNA for the CDR3 is TGTGCCAGCAGTGAAGCGGGACAGGCGAACACTGAAGCTTTCTTT. Protein sequence: CASSEAGQANTEAFF.

The chain links TRBV5-1 to TRBJ1-2; D perhaps matches TRBD1 (5 bases). V lost 2 bases to trimming and J lost 6 bases, with 23 bases between them. The length of the CDR3 is 17 residues. Germline CDR1 and CDR2: SGHRS and YFSETQ. The CDR3 loop reads CASSFSLRGGDLNGYTF. In DNA, the CDR3 is TGCGCCAGCAGCTTCTCCCTGCGGGGGGGTGATCTAAATGGCTACACCTTC.

The V and J genes are TRBV27 and TRBJ2-5, with D hard to call. Per germline, CDR1 MNHEY and CDR2 SMNVEV (reference sequence). The CDR3 is 16 amino acids. Deletions cut 1 base from V and 5 bases from J, with 17 bases between. The CDR3 DNA sequence: TGTGCCAGCAGTTTATTTACCAGGCGCCTATGGGAGACCCAGTACTTC. Amino acid sequence: CASSLFTRRLWETQYF.

This clone was found many times. CDR3 residues: CASSQVGGLAGIPDTQYF. CDR3 bases: TGTGCCAGCAGCCAAGTAGGGGGACTAGCGGGAATCCCAGATACGCAGTATTTT. The chain couples TRBV14 to TRBJ2-3; 13 positions agree with TRBD2. Germline V lookup: CDR1 SGHDN, CDR2 FVKESK. The CDR3 sequence is 18 residues long. After removal of 1 base from V and 4 bases from J, the junction contained 8 bases not matched to a gene.

The chain uses TRBV6-2 or TRBV6-3 and TRBJ1-2; possibly TRBD1 for D (6 bases). The CDR3 sequence is 15 residues long. The germline V gene encodes CDR1 MNHEY and CDR2 SVGEGT. With 3 bases removed from V and 1 base from J, the gap between germline ends came to 12 bases. In DNA form, the CDR3 reads TGTGCCAGCAGTTATGAGGACAGACTTAACTATGGCTACACCTTC. Translated, it gives CASSYEDRLNYGYTF.

This clone has just a few counts. As DNA, the CDR3 is TGTGCCAGCAGCTTCGGCACTAGCGGGAGTATCAGAGATACGCAGTATTTT. This translates into CASSFGTSGSIRDTQYF. The chain recombines TRBV5-4 with TRBJ2-3; 11 nucleotides line up with TRBD2. Unmatched junction bases numbered 10, after V lost 2 bases and J lost 5 bases. This CDR3 comprises 17 residues. CDR1 and CDR2 from the germline V gene are SGHNT and YYREEE (reference sequence). Full variable domain (missing parts from reference TRBV5-4 and TRBJ2-3): ETGVTQSPTHLIKTRGQQVTLRCSSQSGHNTVSWYQQALGQGPQFIFQYYREEENGRGNFPPRFSGLQFPNYSSELNVNALELDDSALYLCASSFGTSGSIRDTQYFGPGTRLTVL.

This chain connects TRBV7-2 to TRBJ1-2; 12 positions agree with TRBD1. This CDR3 is built from 17 residues. With 1 base clipped from V and 4 bases from J, the junction kept 7 bases outside the gene matches. The V gene's germline CDR1 is SGHTA and CDR2 FQGNSA. The DNA for the CDR3 is TGTGCCAGCAGCTTAGGGTTGGGACAGGGGGCTTCCTATGGCTACACCTTC. This gives the protein CASSLGLGQGASYGYTF.

V gene TRBV5-1 combines with J gene TRBJ1-1; D possibly corresponds to TRBD1 (6 bases). Trimming stripped 1 base from V and 4 bases from J, with 8 bases between. CDR1 is SGHRS and CDR2 is YFSETQ in the germline V gene. The CDR3 covers 13 residues. The CDR3 is CASSLKGVTEAFF. The DNA of the CDR3 is TGCGCCAGCAGCTTGAAGGGGGTCACTGAAGCTTTCTTT.

This clone appeared many times. CDR3: CASSQEGQGTDTQYF. CDR3 DNA sequence: TGCGCCAGCAGCCAGGAGGGACAGGGCACAGATACGCAGTATTTT. This chain links TRBV5-1 with TRBJ2-3, with 8 bases matching TRBD1. CDR3 length: 15 residues. Germline loops: CDR1 SGHRS, CDR2 YFSETQ. Trimming removed 4 bases from V and 1 base from J; junction bases left unmatched: 5. Using reference TRBV5-1 and TRBJ2-3 for the parts outside the CDR3, the full variable domain is KAGVTQTPRYLIKTRGQQVTLSCSPISGHRSVSWYQQTPGQGLQFLFEYFSETQRNKGNFPGRFSGRQFSNSRSEMNVSTLELGDSALYLCASSQEGQGTDTQYFGPGTRLTVL.

The gene calls are TRBV2 and TRBJ1-2; D remains ambiguous. CDR1 SNHLY and CDR2 FYNNEI come from the germline V gene. The CDR3 loop spans 13 amino acids. Between the trimmed V and J ends, which lost 2 bases and 6 bases, there was a span of 10 bases. This CDR3 reads CASSERRADGYTF. The DNA of the CDR3 is TGTGCCAGCAGTGAACGGCGTGCGGATGGCTACACCTTC.

CDR3 nucleotide sequence: TGTGCCTGGAGTTTCGGGACTAGCGGGTTTGAGCAGTTCTTC. Translation gives CAWSFGTSGFEQFF. This chain links TRBV30 with TRBJ2-1; TRBD2 matches at 12 bases. There are 14 residues in the CDR3. J lost 9 bases, V lost 2 bases, and 5 bases had no gene match. CDR1 and CDR2 (germline): GTSNPN, SVGIG (reference sequence). The complete variable domain, with remaining parts taken from reference TRBV30 and TRBJ2-1, reads SQTIHQWPATLVQPVGSPLSLECTVEGTSNPNLYWYRQAAGRGLQLLFYSVGIGQISSEVPQNLSASRPQDRQFILSSKKLLLSDSGFYLCAWSFGTSGFEQFFGPGTRLTVL.